These 32 T cell receptor beta chains share one sample of origin, sequenced in a study of CD8+ T cells in alopecia areata. Treatment reported: oral pan-JAK inhibitor, 5-10 mg twice daily. It was cDNA, reverse transcribed from extracted RNA, that served as the sequencing template. Repertoires were generated with immunoSEQ multiplex PCR, while TCRdb's copy carries only in-frame clones and drops some. The sample holds about 120,000 clones; approximately 57% are singletons and the top ten take around 5.7%. The input for sequencing was CD4+ T cells sorted from blood, taken at week 4, from a patient treated with tofacitinib. All receptors derive from a human donor with alopecia areata.

This clone appeared a few times. The chain is built from TRBV4-1 and TRBJ2-1; the match to TRBD1 covers 9 bases. This CDR3 is 15 amino acids long. Germline trimming cut 2 bases from V and 4 bases from J; bases unmatched to any gene: 3. CDR1 is MGHRA and CDR2 is YSYEKL in the germline V gene. CDR3 region: CASSQLDRGYNEQFF. The CDR3, as DNA: TGCGCCAGCAGCCAACTGGACAGGGGTTACAATGAGCAGTTCTTC.

There are a few counts of this clone. The rearrangement uses TRBV5-1 and TRBJ2-2; 8 bases are shared with TRBD2. Germline lookup yields CDR1 SGHRS and CDR2 YFSETQ. This CDR3 comprises 17 residues. V was pared by 6 bases and J by 3 bases, with 13 bases of the junction left unmatched. The CDR3 DNA reads TGCGCCAGCACCAACAGGACTAGCCTACCATACACCGGGGAGCTGTTTTTT. Protein sequence: CASTNRTSLPYTGELFF. The full variable domain, in which reference TRBV5-1 and TRBJ2-2 provide the parts outside the CDR3, is KAGVTQTPRYLIKTRGQQVTLSCSPISGHRSVSWYQQTPGQGLQFLFEYFSETQRNKGNFPGRFSGRQFSNSRSEMNVSTLELGDSALYLCASTNRTSLPYTGELFFGEGSRLTVL.

CDR3 protein: CSSLAGGSDTQYF. The CDR3 nucleotides are TGCAGTAGTTTAGCGGGAGGGTCAGATACGCAGTATTTT. V usage is TRBV29-1 and J usage is TRBJ2-3; TRBD2 matches 11 bases. The CDR3 is 13 amino acids. CDR1 SQVTM and CDR2 ANQGSEA come from the germline V gene.

This clone has just a few counts. V gene TRBV7-9 combines with J gene TRBJ1-1; D might be TRBD1 (5 bases). Trimming left V 1 base short and J 8 bases short, with 11 bases between. The CDR3 sequence is 13 residues long. The germline V gene has CDR1 SEHNR and CDR2 FQNEAQ (reference sequence). The CDR3 reads CASSLGQGVEAFF. In DNA, the CDR3 is TGTGCCAGCAGCTTAGGACAAGGGGTGGAAGCTTTCTTT.

This clone was detected only a few times. The chain's CDR3 is CASSLAANQPQHF. The CDR3, as DNA: TGTGCCAGCAGCTTAGCCGCAAATCAGCCCCAGCATTTT. This sequence joins TRBV7-2 and TRBJ1-5; D remains ambiguous. Germline lookup yields CDR1 SGHTA and CDR2 FQGNSA. This CDR3 comprises 13 residues. V lost 0 bases and J 4 bases, leaving 4 bases between the germline ends.

The V gene is TRBV7-3, the J gene TRBJ2-3; 8 bases agree with TRBD1. Germline CDR1 and CDR2: SGHTA and FQGTGA. The CDR3 loop spans 15 amino acids. V lost 6 bases and J lost 2; bases outside the gene matches: 7. CDR3 protein: CASSLGQGYTDTQYF. The DNA of the CDR3 is TGTGCCAGCAGTCTAGGACAGGGCTACACAGATACGCAGTATTTT. Complete variable domain (other parts from reference TRBV7-3 and TRBJ2-3): GAGVSQTPSNKVTEKGKYVELRCDPISGHTALYWYRQSLGQGPEFLIYFQGTGAADDSGLPNDRFFAVRPEGSVSTLKIQRTERGDSAVYLCASSLGQGYTDTQYFGPGTRLTVL.

This chain links TRBV29-1 with TRBJ2-5; TRBD1 is a possible D gene (6 bases). This CDR3 has 14 amino acids. Between the trimmed V and J ends, which lost 4 bases and 7 bases, there was a span of 19 bases. The germline CDR1 and CDR2 sequences are SQVTM and ANQGSEA. Here the CDR3 DNA reads TGCAGCGTTGGAGAGGGTGGGGGCACTGGGACCCAGTACTTC. It specifies CSVGEGGGTGTQYF. The variable domain in full, completed from reference TRBV29-1 and TRBJ2-5, reads SAVISQKPSRDICQRGTSLTIQCQVDSQVTMMFWYRQQPGQSLTLIATANQGSEATYESGFVIDKFPISRPNLTFSTLTVSNMSPEDSSIYLCSVGEGGGTGTQYFGPGTRLLVL.

The V call is TRBV28, the J call TRBJ2-4; the D gene is possibly TRBD1 (6 bases). Germline V lookup: CDR1 MDHEN, CDR2 SYDVKM. The CDR3 covers 14 residues. The V end was cut by 5 bases, the J end by 11 bases, with 19 bases between. The CDR3 is CASSLDPDRKVQYF. The CDR3, as DNA: TGTGCCAGCAGTCTAGACCCCGACAGGAAGGTTCAGTACTTC.

There are a few counts of this clone. The V call is TRBV30, the J call TRBJ1-2; D call uncertain. The germline V gene encodes CDR1 GTSNPN and CDR2 SVGIG (reference sequence). V was cut by 0 bases and J by 6 bases, with 11 bases left in between. This CDR3 is 13 amino acids long. In nucleotides, the CDR3 is TGTGCCTGGAGTGTTGGCGGCGGGCATGGCTACACCTTC. Its protein is CAWSVGGGHGYTF.

This rearrangement joins TRBV15 to TRBJ2-1; D unclear. This CDR3 contains 12 residues. CDR1 and CDR2 (germline): LNHNV, YYDKDF (reference sequence). V was clipped by 8 bases and J by 5 bases, with 10 bases between them. CDR3 region: CATSRAHNEQFF. CDR3 DNA sequence: TGTGCCACCTCCCGGGCCCACAATGAGCAGTTCTTC.

This clone has a handful of counts. This sequence joins TRBV4-1 and TRBJ2-5; no clear D. This CDR3 is built from 13 residues. Deletions cut 1 base from V and 2 bases from J, with 5 bases between. Germline V lookup: CDR1 MGHRA, CDR2 YSYEKL. The DNA of the CDR3 is TGCGCCAGCAGCCAAGGAGGACAAGAGACCCAGTACTTC. Translation gives CASSQGGQETQYF.

The V call is TRBV30, the J call TRBJ1-1; 7 nucleotides agree with TRBD1. Germline loops: CDR1 GTSNPN, CDR2 SVGIG (reference sequence). V shed 2 bases and J 3 bases; nucleotides not matched to a gene: 3. The CDR3 is 13 residues long. CDR3 protein: CAWSNRGDTEAFF. The CDR3 DNA reads as TGTGCCTGGAGTAACAGGGGAGACACTGAAGCTTTCTTT.

The J gene is TRBJ2-1, the V gene TRBV2; unclear D gene. This CDR3 is built from 17 residues. Trimming left V 2 bases short and J 7 bases short, with 21 bases between. Looked up from germline, CDR1 is SNHLY and CDR2 is FYNNEI. The CDR3 loop reads CASSEKALEWIHNEQFF. In nucleotides, the CDR3 is TGTGCCAGCAGTGAAAAGGCTCTGGAGTGGATACATAATGAGCAGTTCTTC.

The chain carries TRBV7-2 and TRBJ2-7; 9 positions match TRBD1. Trimming at V came to 5 bases and at J to 3 bases, leaving 5 bases not matched to a gene. CDR1 and CDR2 from the germline V gene are SGHTA and FQGNSA. This CDR3 comprises 14 residues. The CDR3 DNA reads as TGTGCCAGCAGCCTAAGACAGGGGGGCTACGAGCAGTACTTC. This sequence encodes CASSLRQGGYEQYF.

The chain couples TRBV29-1 to TRBJ2-5; possible D gene TRBD1, 6 bases. The CDR3 spans 11 residues. Germline V lookup: CDR1 SQVTM, CDR2 ANQGSEA. V lost 4 bases and J 4 bases, leaving 7 bases between the germline ends. The CDR3 sequence: CSVGGGETQYF. The DNA of the CDR3 is TGCAGCGTTGGAGGGGGAGAGACCCAGTACTTC.

This clone was observed a handful of times. The chain links TRBV25-1 to TRBJ2-1; D may be TRBD1 or TRBD2 (6 bases each). Germline V gene lookup returns CDR1 MGHDK and CDR2 SYGVNS. With 5 bases removed from V and 8 bases from J, the gap between germline ends came to 16 bases. The length of the CDR3 is 14 residues. The CDR3, as DNA: TGTGCCAGCAGTAGGCAGGGGAGGATCGATGAGCAGTTCTTC. This gives the protein CASSRQGRIDEQFF. Full variable domain (remainder filled in from reference TRBV25-1 and TRBJ2-1): EADIYQTPRYLVIGTGKKITLECSQTMGHDKMYWYQQDPGMELHLIHYSYGVNSTEKGDLSSESTVSRIRTEHFPLTLESARPSHTSQYLCASSRQGRIDEQFFGPGTRLTVL.

This clone was seen just once. J is TRBJ1-5 and V is TRBV28, with 7 bases identical to TRBD1. Trimming at V came to 5 bases and at J to 2 bases, leaving 3 bases not matched to a gene. Germline CDR1 MDHEN, CDR2 SYDVKM. CDR3 length equals 14 residues. The CDR3, as DNA: TGTGCCAGCAGTACAGGGGAGGGCAATCAGCCCCAGCATTTT. Translating gives CASSTGEGNQPQHF.

The chain carries TRBV6-5 and TRBJ1-2; TRBD1 agrees at 9 bases. Per the germline V gene, CDR1 is MNHEY and CDR2 is SVGAGI. The trim removed 5 bases at V and 8 bases at J, leaving 6 bases unmatched. The CDR3 contains 13 residues. The DNA of the CDR3 is TGTGCCAGCAGTCGTACAGGGGGCTGGGGCTACACCTTC. This translates into CASSRTGGWGYTF.

The genes are TRBV9 and TRBJ1-4; tentatively, D is TRBD1 (5 bases). The CDR3 sequence is 14 residues long. Germline lookup yields CDR1 SGDLS and CDR2 YYNGEE. V lost 0 bases and J lost 8, with 11 bases in between. The DNA for the CDR3 is TGTGCCAGCAGCGTAGGGGGGATGGAGGAAAAACTGTTTTTT. This sequence encodes CASSVGGMEEKLFF.

The genes are TRBV25-1 and TRBJ1-1, with 8 bases aligning to TRBD1. The CDR3 runs 16 residues. Per the germline V gene, CDR1 is MGHDK and CDR2 is SYGVNS. Trimming took 5 bases from V and 5 from J; bases not matched to a gene: 13. The CDR3 DNA reads as TGTGCCAGCAGTTCCTCCTGGACAGGGAGAGGGACTGAAGCTTTCTTT. Amino acids: CASSSSWTGRGTEAFF.

This sequence joins TRBV27 and TRBJ2-5; 8 positions agree with TRBD1. The CDR3 is 15 residues long. Germline assignment: CDR1 MNHEY and CDR2 SMNVEV (reference sequence). After removal of 7 bases from V and 0 bases from J, the junction contained 7 bases not matched to a gene. CDR3 sequence: CASTHTRGHQETQYF. In DNA form, the CDR3 reads TGTGCCAGCACCCACACCAGGGGGCACCAAGAGACCCAGTACTTC.

V usage is TRBV7-2 and J usage is TRBJ2-5, with 7 positions matching TRBD1. The CDR3 is 14 amino acids. The V and J ends lost 5 bases and 2 bases, in that order; junction bases with no gene match: 5. In germline, CDR1 is SGHTA, CDR2 FQGNSA. The CDR3 loop is CASSLRDRQETQYF. CDR3 DNA: TGTGCCAGCAGCCTCCGGGACAGACAAGAGACCCAGTACTTC.

The chain has TRBV5-1 and TRBJ2-2, with 7 positions matching TRBD1. Germline V CDR1 and CDR2: SGHRS, YFSETQ. The V gene end was trimmed by 4 bases and the J gene end by 5 bases; junction bases not matched to a gene: 2. CDR3 length: 13 residues. The CDR3 protein is CASSRQGTGELFF. CDR3 DNA sequence: TGCGCCAGCAGCAGACAGGGTACCGGGGAGCTGTTTTTT.

This clone has a single count. The same CDR3 arises from other DNA sequences in this sample as well. The gene calls are TRBV18 and TRBJ2-5; D remains unclear. V was trimmed by 3 bases and J by 3 bases, leaving 2 bases between them. This CDR3 has 11 residues. CDR1 and CDR2 (germline): KGHSH, LQKENI. The CDR3 DNA is TGTGCCAGCTCACCGGAAGAGACCCAGTACTTC. It yields the protein CASSPEETQYF.

This sequence joins TRBV9 and TRBJ2-2; D call uncertain. The germline V and J ends were trimmed by 2 bases and 3 bases, with 5 bases remaining between them. Germline CDR1 is SGDLS and CDR2 is YYNGEE. This CDR3 contains 13 residues. CDR3 amino acids: CASSVMYTGELFF. The DNA for the CDR3 is TGTGCCAGCAGCGTTATGTACACCGGGGAGCTGTTTTTT.

This clone has just a few counts. This rearrangement joins TRBV27 to TRBJ2-7, with D perhaps matching TRBD1 (6 bases). The CDR3 sequence is 12 residues long. The germline V and J ends were trimmed by 5 bases and 6 bases, with 11 bases remaining between them. CDR1 and CDR2 from the germline V gene are MNHEY and SMNVEV (reference sequence). In DNA, the CDR3 is TGTGCCAGCAGTAACCAGGGGACCGAGCAGTACTTC. Protein product: CASSNQGTEQYF.

This clone was found a few times. V and J are TRBV7-2 and TRBJ2-2, with D maybe TRBD1 (6 bases). The germline V and J ends were trimmed by 1 base and 4 bases, with 10 bases remaining between them. Germline V gives CDR1 SGHTA, CDR2 FQGNSA. There are 15 residues in the CDR3. The CDR3 DNA sequence: TGTGCCAGCAGCTTAGGGTTCAGGGGCACCGGGGAGCTGTTTTTT. Its translation is CASSLGFRGTGELFF.

This clone was observed a handful of times. The rearrangement links TRBV2 to TRBJ1-2; no clear D gene. Germline CDR1 SNHLY, CDR2 FYNNEI. This CDR3 is built from 14 residues. V lost 3 bases, J lost 4 bases, and 12 bases lay in between. The CDR3 protein is CASSDGVRAYGYTF. CDR3 bases: TGTGCCAGCAGTGATGGGGTACGAGCCTATGGCTACACCTTC.

V and J are TRBV29-1 and TRBJ1-4; weak D call: TRBD1 (5 bases). V gave up 5 bases and J gave up 8 bases, with 15 bases separating them. The CDR3 runs to 13 residues. Germline assignment: CDR1 SQVTM and CDR2 ANQGSEA. CDR3 nucleotide sequence: TGCAGCGTTTCGGAGGGGAACCGCGAAAAACTGTTTTTT. Translating gives CSVSEGNREKLFF.

On this clone itself: One junction end does not reproduce the germline sequence, and a read error may be involved. The chain employs TRBV27 and TRBJ1-1, with D unclear. This CDR3 comprises 13 residues. CDR1 is MNHEY and CDR2 is SMNVEV in the germline V gene (reference sequence). CDR3 DNA: TGTGCCAGCAGCTTATGGTTAGGATCTGAAGCTTTCTTT. It is translated as CASSLWLGSEAFF.

This clone was detected only once. The chain uses TRBV4-3 and TRBJ2-3, with 10 positions matching TRBD2. The length of the CDR3 is 13 residues. The trim removed 4 bases at V and 8 bases at J, leaving 3 bases unmatched. Germline V lookup: CDR1 LGHNA, CDR2 YSLEER. The CDR3 protein is CASSLWTSGTQYF. As DNA, the CDR3 is TGCGCCAGCAGCCTCTGGACTAGCGGTACGCAGTATTTT.

This clone was observed a few times. The gene calls are TRBV28 and TRBJ2-7; D gene uncertain. The CDR3 covers 12 residues. Germline CDR1 MDHEN, CDR2 SYDVKM. Between the trimmed V and J ends, which lost 5 bases and 3 bases, there was a span of 8 bases. CDR3 DNA: TGTGCCAGCAGTGAACTCAGCTACGAGCAGTACTTC. The encoded protein is CASSELSYEQYF.